This T cell receptor beta chain came from a study of Ad26.COV2.S vaccination and SARS-CoV-2 variants. TCRdb's table, derived via immunoSEQ multiplex PCR, lists solely in-frame clones and lacks some. The sample consists of about 350,000 clones, about 85% of them appearing once. Concerning this clone itself: Antigen: not known.

Treatment denoted: around 19 received Ad26.COV2.S at low or high dose, single or two shots; 5 received placebo; per-sample allocation not given. The study sampled participants on day 63 after the first vaccine or placebo injection. Findings and caveats of the study: Those who received vaccine or placebo ended up with similar non-spike TCR breadth.

The material sequenced was peripheral blood, taken in a trial of Ad26.COV2.S vaccine versus placebo. The origin of this receptor is a person between 18 and 60 years old who received the Ad26.COV2.S COVID-19 vaccine or a placebo.

CDR3 nucleotides: TGTGGTGCGTCCAGCCAGTTTGAGCAGTTCTTC. It is translated as CGASSQFEQFF. This chain links TRBV7-9 with TRBJ2-1; the D is unclear. The length of the CDR3 is 11 residues. CDR1 and CDR2 from the germline V gene are SEHNR and FQNEAQ (reference sequence).